This T cell receptor (beta chain) was captured in a study of T cell clonality in common variable immunodeficiency. Libraries were prepared by immunoSEQ multiplex PCR; TCRdb keeps only in-frame clonotypes and omits some of them. Captured here are tens of thousands of clones, none seen once; the top ten comprise 3% to 3.5%. Germline lookup yields CDR1 MRHNA and CDR2 SNTAGT. V shed 0 bases and J 9 bases; nucleotides not matched to a gene: 2. The CDR3 extends over 14 amino acids. This clone was seen at least ten times. The read ends 3 residues shy of where the CDR3 ends; the end is completed using the germline J gene.

The sequenced sample consisted of peripheral blood mononuclear cells. J is TRBJ2-1 and V is TRBV6-4; 10 bases map to TRBD2. The sequence came from a person aged 18-70 years in good health. The CDR3 loop is CASSDSPSGSEQFF. The CDR3 bases that were read are TGTGCCAGCAGTGACTCGCCTAGCGGGAGTGAG.